What follows are 5 T cell receptor beta chains derived from one specimen sequenced in a study of CD8 T cells in ankylosing spondylitis. One entry per CDR3 protein, called by TCRdb with MiXCR from the 5' RACE reads. The table lists 250,000 or so distinct CDR3 sequences, about 18% of them singletons. Sequencing used blood, either unsorted or a sorted T cell fraction (not recorded which). The source is a male donor with ankylosing spondylitis or in good health (not recorded which).

The rearrangement joins TRBV29-1 to TRBJ2-1, with 8 bases that match TRBD2. Germline values: CDR1 SQVTM, CDR2 ANQGSEA. CDR3 length equals 13 residues. J was trimmed by 4 bases and V by 6 bases; bases with no gene match: 5. CDR3 in DNA: TGCAGCGTGCCCGGACTAGCTTACAATGAGCAGTTCTTC. Amino acids: CSVPGLAYNEQFF.

The CDR3 DNA reads as TGTGCCAGCAGCGTAGGTCTAGCGGGACCCTACGAGCAGTACTTC. Translating it yields CASSVGLAGPYEQYF. V usage is TRBV7-6 and J usage is TRBJ2-7; TRBD2 matches at 9 bases. Germline CDR1 SGHVS, CDR2 FNYEAQ. The J segment lost 2 bases and the V segment lost 5 bases, leaving 7 bases of the junction unmatched. The CDR3 runs to 15 residues.

This clonotype came up a few times. The V and J genes are TRBV6-1 and TRBJ2-7, with D possibly being TRBD1 (5 bases). The CDR3 runs to 11 residues. Germline lookup yields CDR1 MNHNS and CDR2 SASEGT. The V and J ends lost 6 bases and 3 bases respectively, with 6 bases between them. The CDR3 nucleotides read TGTGCCAGCAGGACAGTCTACGAGCAGTACTTC. Protein product: CASRTVYEQYF.

The V gene is TRBV3-1, the J gene TRBJ2-1, with TRBD2 identical over 12 bases. J was trimmed by 7 bases and V by 3 bases; bases with no gene match: 4. The germline CDR1 and CDR2 sequences are LGHDT and YNNKEL (reference sequence). This CDR3 has 15 amino acids. The CDR3 here is CASSQASGRENEQFF. As DNA, the CDR3 is TGTGCCAGCAGCCAGGCTAGCGGGAGGGAGAATGAGCAGTTCTTC.

This clonotype was detected ten times or more. The V call is TRBV20-1, the J call TRBJ1-1; D may be TRBD1 (6 bases). V gave up 0 bases and J gave up 5 bases, with 13 bases separating them. This CDR3 comprises 14 residues. CDR1 and CDR2 from the germline V gene are DFQATT and SNEGSKA (reference sequence). CDR3: CSARDPTGMTEAFF. The CDR3 DNA is TGCAGTGCTAGAGACCCTACAGGGATGACTGAAGCTTTCTTT.